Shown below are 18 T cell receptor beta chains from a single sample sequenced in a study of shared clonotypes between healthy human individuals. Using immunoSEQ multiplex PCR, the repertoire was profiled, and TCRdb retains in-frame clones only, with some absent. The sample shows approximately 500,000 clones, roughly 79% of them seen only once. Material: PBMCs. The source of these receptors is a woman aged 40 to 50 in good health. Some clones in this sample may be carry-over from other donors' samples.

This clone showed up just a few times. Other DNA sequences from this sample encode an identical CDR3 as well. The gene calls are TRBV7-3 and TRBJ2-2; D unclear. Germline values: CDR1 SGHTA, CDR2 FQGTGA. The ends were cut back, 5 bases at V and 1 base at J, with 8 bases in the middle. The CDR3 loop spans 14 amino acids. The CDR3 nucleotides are TGTGCCAGCAGCCTCTTAGGGAACACCGGGGAGCTGTTTTTT. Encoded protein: CASSLLGNTGELFF.

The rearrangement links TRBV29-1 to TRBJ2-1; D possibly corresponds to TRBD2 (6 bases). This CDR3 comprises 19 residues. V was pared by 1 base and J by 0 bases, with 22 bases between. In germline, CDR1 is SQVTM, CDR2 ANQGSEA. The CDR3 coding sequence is TGCAGCGTTGAAGGGCGCGGCTTTGGAGGGAGGAGCTCCTACAATGAGCAGTTCTTC. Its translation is CSVEGRGFGGRSSYNEQFF.

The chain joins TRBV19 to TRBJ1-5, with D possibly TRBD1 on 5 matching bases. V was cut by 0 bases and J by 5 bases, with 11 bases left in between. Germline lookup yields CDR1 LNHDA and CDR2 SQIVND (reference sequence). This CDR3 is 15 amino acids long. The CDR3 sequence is CASSIESWGYQPQHF. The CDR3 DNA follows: TGTGCCAGTAGTATAGAATCGTGGGGGTATCAGCCCCAGCATTTT. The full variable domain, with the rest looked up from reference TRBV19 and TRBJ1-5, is DGGITQSPKYLFRKEGQNVTLSCEQNLNHDAMYWYRQDPGQGLRLIYYSQIVNDFQKGDIAEGYSVSREKKESFPLTVTSAQKNPTAFYLCASSIESWGYQPQHFGDGTRLSIL.

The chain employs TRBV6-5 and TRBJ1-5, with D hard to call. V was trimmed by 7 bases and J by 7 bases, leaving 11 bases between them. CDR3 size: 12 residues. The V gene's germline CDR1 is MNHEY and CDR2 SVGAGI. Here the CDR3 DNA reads TGTGCCAGCAATTTAGGGCCCCAGCCCCAGCATTTT. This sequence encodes CASNLGPQPQHF.

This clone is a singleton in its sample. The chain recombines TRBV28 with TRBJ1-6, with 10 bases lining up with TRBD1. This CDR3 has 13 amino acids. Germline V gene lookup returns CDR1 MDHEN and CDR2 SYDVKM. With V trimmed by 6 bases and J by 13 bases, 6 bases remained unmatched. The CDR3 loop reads CASSGQGVLPLHF. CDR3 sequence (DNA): TGTGCCAGCAGCGGACAGGGGGTTCTCCCCCTCCACTTT.

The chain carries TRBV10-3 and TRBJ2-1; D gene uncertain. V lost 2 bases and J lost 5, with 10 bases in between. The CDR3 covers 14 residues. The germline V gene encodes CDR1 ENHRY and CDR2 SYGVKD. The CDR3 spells CAISESGTNNEQFF. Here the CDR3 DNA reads TGTGCCATCAGTGAGAGTGGCACTAACAATGAGCAGTTCTTC.

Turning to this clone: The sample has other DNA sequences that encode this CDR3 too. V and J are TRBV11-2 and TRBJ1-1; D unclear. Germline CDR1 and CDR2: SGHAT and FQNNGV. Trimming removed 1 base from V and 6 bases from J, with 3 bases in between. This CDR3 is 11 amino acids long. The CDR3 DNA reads TGTGCCAGCAGCTTAGTCTCTGAAGCTTTCTTT. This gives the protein CASSLVSEAFF.

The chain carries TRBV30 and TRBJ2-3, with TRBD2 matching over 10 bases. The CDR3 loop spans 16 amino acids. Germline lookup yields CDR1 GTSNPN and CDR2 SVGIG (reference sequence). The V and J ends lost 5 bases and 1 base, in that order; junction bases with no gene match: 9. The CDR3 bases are TGTGCCTGGGGAGGGGGGACTAGCGTGGGCACAGATACGCAGTATTTT. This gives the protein CAWGGGTSVGTDTQYF.

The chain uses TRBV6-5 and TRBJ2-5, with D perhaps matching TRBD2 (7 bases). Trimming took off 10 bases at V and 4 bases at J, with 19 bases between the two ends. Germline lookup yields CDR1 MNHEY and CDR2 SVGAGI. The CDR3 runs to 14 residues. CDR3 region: CATKSPAGAETQYF. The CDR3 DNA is TGTGCCACCAAATCCCCGGCGGGGGCAGAGACCCAGTACTTC.

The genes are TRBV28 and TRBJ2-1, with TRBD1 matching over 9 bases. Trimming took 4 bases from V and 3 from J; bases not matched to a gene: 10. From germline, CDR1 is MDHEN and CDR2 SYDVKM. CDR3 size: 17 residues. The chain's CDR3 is CASSSPAGDRVYNEQFF. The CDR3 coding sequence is TGTGCCAGCAGTTCCCCGGCTGGGGACAGGGTCTACAATGAGCAGTTCTTC.

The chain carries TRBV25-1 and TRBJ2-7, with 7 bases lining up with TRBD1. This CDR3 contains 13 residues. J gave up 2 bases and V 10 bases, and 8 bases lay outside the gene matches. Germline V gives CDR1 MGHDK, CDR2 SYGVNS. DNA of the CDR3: TGTGCCAACTCCGACAGGGCCCCCTACGAGCAGTACTTC. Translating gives CANSDRAPYEQYF.

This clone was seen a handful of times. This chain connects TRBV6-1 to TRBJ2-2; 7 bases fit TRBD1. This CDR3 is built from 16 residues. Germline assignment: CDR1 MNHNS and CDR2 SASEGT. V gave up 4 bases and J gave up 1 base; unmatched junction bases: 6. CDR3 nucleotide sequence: TGTGCCAGCAGTGTAGGGGGCATTAAGAACACCGGGGAGCTGTTTTTT. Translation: CASSVGGIKNTGELFF.

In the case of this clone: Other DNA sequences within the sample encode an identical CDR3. The CDR3 DNA is TGTGCCAGCAGCCCGGGACTCTCAACAGATACGCAGTATTTT. Protein product: CASSPGLSTDTQYF. The chain is built from TRBV7-2 and TRBJ2-3; D possibly corresponds to TRBD2 (6 bases). This CDR3 is built from 14 residues. V was trimmed by 5 bases and J by 3 bases, leaving 12 bases between them. Looked up from germline, CDR1 is SGHTA and CDR2 is FQGNSA.

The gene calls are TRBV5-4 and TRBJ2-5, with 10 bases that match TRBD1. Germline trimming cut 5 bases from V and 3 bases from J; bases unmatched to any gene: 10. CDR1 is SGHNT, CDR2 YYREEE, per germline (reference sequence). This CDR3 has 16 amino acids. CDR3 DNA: TGTGCCAGCAGAAATGGCCACGGGACAGGGGAAGAGACCCAGTACTTC. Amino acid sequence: CASRNGHGTGEETQYF.

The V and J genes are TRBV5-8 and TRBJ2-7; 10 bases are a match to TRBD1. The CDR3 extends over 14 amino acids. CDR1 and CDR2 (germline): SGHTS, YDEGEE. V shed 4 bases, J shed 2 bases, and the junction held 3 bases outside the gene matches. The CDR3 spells CASSPGTGAYEQYF. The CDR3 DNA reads TGTGCCAGCAGCCCCGGGACAGGGGCCTACGAGCAGTACTTC.

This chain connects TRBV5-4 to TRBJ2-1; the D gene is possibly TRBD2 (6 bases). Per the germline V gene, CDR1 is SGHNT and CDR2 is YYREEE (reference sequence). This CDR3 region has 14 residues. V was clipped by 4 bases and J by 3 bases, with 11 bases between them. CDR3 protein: CASSPGGDYNEQFF. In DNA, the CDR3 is TGTGCCAGCAGCCCAGGCGGGGACTACAATGAGCAGTTCTTC.

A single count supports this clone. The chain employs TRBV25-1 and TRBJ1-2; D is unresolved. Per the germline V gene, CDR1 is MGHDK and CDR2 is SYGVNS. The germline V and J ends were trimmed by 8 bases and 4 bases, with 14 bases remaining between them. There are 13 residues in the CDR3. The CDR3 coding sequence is TGTGCCAGCTCTCCAGGCGGTGGCTATGGCTACACCTTC. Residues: CASSPGGGYGYTF.

The CDR3 protein is CASSLRRTGRGTQYF. As DNA, the CDR3 is TGTGCCAGCAGCTTACGGCGGACAGGACGGGGTACGCAGTATTTT. This chain links TRBV7-2 with TRBJ2-3; 7 positions agree with TRBD1. Germline CDR1 SGHTA, CDR2 FQGNSA. V gave up 2 bases and J gave up 8 bases; unmatched junction bases: 10. This CDR3 is 15 amino acids long.